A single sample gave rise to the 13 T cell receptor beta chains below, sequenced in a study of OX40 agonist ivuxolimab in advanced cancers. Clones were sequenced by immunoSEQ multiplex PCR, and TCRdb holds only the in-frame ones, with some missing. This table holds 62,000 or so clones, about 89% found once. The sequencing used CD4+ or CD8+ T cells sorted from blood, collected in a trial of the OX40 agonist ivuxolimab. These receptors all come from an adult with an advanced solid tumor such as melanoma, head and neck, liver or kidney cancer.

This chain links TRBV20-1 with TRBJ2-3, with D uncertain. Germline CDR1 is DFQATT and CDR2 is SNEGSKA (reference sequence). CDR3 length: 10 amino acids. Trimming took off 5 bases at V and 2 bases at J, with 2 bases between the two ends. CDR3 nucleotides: TGCAGTGCTGTCACAGATACGCAGTATTTT. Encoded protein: CSAVTDTQYF.

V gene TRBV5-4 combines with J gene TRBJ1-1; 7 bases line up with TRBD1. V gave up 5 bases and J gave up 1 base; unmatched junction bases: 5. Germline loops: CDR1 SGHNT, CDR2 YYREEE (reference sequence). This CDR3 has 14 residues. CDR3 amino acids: CASSIGGANTEAFF. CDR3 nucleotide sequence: TGTGCCAGCAGTATAGGGGGCGCGAACACTGAAGCTTTCTTT.

The CDR3 protein is CASRRMGGQPQHF. The CDR3 DNA sequence: TGTGCCAGTCGGCGCATGGGCGGTCAGCCCCAGCATTTT. The chain recombines TRBV19 with TRBJ1-5, with D unclear. This CDR3 has 13 amino acids. Germline values: CDR1 LNHDA, CDR2 SQIVND (reference sequence). Trimming stripped 8 bases from V and 6 bases from J, with 14 bases between.

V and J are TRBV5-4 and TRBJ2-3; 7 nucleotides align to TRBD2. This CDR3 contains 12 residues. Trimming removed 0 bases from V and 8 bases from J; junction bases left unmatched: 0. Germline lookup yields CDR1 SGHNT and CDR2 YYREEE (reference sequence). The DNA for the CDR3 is TGTGCCAGCAGCTTGGGACTAGCTACGCAGTATTTT. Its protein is CASSLGLATQYF. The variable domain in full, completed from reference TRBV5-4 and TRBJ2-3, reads ETGVTQSPTHLIKTRGQQVTLRCSSQSGHNTVSWYQQALGQGPQFIFQYYREEENGRGNFPPRFSGLQFPNYSSELNVNALELDDSALYLCASSLGLATQYFGPGTRLTVL.

The CDR3 reads CASSRESTYEQYF. In nucleotides, the CDR3 is TGCGCCAGCAGTAGGGAGTCCACCTACGAGCAGTACTTC. The chain recombines TRBV5-1 with TRBJ2-7; D is perhaps TRBD2 (5 bases). V was trimmed by 5 bases and J by 2 bases, leaving 11 bases between them. This CDR3 is built from 13 residues. Germline V gene data show CDR1 as SGHRS and CDR2 as YFSETQ.

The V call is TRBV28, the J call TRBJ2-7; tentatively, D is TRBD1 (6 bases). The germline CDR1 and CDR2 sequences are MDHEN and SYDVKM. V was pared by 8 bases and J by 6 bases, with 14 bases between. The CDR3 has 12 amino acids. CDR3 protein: CASRPQGGEQYF. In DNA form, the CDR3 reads TGTGCCAGCCGCCCACAAGGGGGCGAGCAGTACTTC.

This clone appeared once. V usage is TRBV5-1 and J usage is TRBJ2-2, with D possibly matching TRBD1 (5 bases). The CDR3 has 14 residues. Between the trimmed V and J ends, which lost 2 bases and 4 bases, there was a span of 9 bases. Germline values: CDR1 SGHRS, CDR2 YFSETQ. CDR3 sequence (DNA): TGCGCCAGCAGCTTACCACAGGTCACCGGGGAGCTGTTTTTT. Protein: CASSLPQVTGELFF.

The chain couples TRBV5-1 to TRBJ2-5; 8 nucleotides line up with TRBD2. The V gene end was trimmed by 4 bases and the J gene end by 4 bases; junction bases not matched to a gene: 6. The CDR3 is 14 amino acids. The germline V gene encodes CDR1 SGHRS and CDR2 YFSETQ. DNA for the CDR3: TGCGCCAGCAGCACGGAGAGCGGGAGAGAGACCCAGTACTTC. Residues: CASSTESGRETQYF.

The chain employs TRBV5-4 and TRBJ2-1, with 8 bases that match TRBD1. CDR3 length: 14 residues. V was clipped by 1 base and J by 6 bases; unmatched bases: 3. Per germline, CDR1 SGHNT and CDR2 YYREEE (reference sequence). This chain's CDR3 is CASSLPGQVNEQFF. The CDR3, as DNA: TGTGCCAGCAGCTTGCCGGGACAGGTCAATGAGCAGTTCTTC.

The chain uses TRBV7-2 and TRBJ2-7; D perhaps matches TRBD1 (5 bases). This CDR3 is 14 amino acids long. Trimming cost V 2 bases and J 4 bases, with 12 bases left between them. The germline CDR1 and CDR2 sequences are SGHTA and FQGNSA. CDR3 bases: TGTGCCAGCAGCTTAAGCCAGGGCAATTACGAGCAGTACTTC. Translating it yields CASSLSQGNYEQYF.

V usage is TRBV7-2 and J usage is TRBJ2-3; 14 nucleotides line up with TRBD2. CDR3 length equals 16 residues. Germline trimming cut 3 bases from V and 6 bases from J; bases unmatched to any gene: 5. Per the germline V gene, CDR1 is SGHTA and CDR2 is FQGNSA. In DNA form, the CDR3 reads TGTGCCAGCAGCTTGGGACTAGCGGGAGTTGCGGATACGCAGTATTTT. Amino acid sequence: CASSLGLAGVADTQYF.

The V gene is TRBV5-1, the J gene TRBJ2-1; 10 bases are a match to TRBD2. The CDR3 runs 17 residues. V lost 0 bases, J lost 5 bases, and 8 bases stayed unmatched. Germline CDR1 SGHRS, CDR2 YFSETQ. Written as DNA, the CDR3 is TGCGCCAGCAGCTTGGTAGCTAGCGGGGGCGGGAACAATGAGCAGTTCTTC. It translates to CASSLVASGGGNNEQFF. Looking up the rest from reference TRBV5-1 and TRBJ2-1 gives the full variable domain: KAGVTQTPRYLIKTRGQQVTLSCSPISGHRSVSWYQQTPGQGLQFLFEYFSETQRNKGNFPGRFSGRQFSNSRSEMNVSTLELGDSALYLCASSLVASGGGNNEQFFGPGTRLTVL.

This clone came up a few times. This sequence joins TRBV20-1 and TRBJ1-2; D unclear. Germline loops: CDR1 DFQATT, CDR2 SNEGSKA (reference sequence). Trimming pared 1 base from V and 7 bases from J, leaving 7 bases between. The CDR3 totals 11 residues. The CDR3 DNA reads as TGCAGTGCTAGAGTTGGGGTTGGCTACACCTTC. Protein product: CSARVGVGYTF.